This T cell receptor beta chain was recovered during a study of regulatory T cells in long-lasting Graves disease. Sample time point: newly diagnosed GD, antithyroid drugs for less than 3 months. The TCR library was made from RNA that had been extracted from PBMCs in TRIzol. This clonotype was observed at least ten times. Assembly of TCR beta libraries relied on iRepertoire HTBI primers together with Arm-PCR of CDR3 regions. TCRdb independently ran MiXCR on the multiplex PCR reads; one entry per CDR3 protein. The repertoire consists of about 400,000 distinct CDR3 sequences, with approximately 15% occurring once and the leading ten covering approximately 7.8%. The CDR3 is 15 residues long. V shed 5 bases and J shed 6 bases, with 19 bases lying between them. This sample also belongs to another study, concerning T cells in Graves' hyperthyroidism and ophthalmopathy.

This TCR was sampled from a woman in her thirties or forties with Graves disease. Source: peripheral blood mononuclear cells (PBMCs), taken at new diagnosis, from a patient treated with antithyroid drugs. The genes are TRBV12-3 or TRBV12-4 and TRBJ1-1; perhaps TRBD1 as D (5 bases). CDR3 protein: CASSLRGALSAEAFF. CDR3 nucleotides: TGTGCCAGCAGTCTCAGAGGGGCCCTAAGCGCTGAAGCTTTCTTT.